This record covers a single T cell receptor beta chain. The study drew participants aged about 18 to 95 years from 20 to 30 US areas. Participants' reported clinical history set cohort assignment. Generated by immunoSEQ multiplex PCR, the TCRdb table keeps only in-frame clones and is missing some. The sample shows 220,000 or so clones, 65% to 85% of them seen only once. Looked up from germline, CDR1 is MNHNS and CDR2 is SASEGT. The CDR3 has 10 residues. Trimming took 1 base from V and 10 from J, leaving 3 bases between them. This sample is part of a study of blood T cell repertoires in COVID-19. Across the whole study: Samples taken during acute and convalescent COVID-19 were collected in the United States, Italy and Spain.

This sequence originates from a woman in her forties who had recovered from COVID-19. The sequencing input was PBMCs or T cells enriched from blood (not recorded which). This chain connects TRBV6-1 to TRBJ2-3, with unresolved D. The CDR3 spells CASSEVSQYF. The CDR3 DNA reads as TGTGCCAGCAGTGAAGTCTCGCAGTATTTT.